The 6 T cell receptor beta chains listed next were all sequenced from one sample in a study of cytomegalovirus exposure and HLA in healthy donors. This PCR relied on a set of 60 Vbeta primers and 13 Jbeta primers. Sequencing used immunoSEQ multiplex PCR; TCRdb keeps in-frame clones, though not all of them. The sample gives fewer than 150,000 clones, about 72% of which show up once; 4.9% is in the top ten. The sample comprised PBMCs. These receptors all stem from a man aged 45-65 years in good health and CMV-seropositive.

The chain carries TRBV5-1 and TRBJ1-3; TRBD1 aligns across 9 bases. V shed 4 bases, J shed 0 bases, and the junction held 5 bases outside the gene matches. The length of the CDR3 is 16 residues. The germline gives CDR1 SGHRS, CDR2 YFSETQ. As DNA, the CDR3 is TGCGCCAGCAGCCCCCCGGGACAGGGCTCTGGAAACACCATATATTTT. This translates into CASSPPGQGSGNTIYF. The complete variable domain, with remaining parts taken from reference TRBV5-1 and TRBJ1-3, reads KAGVTQTPRYLIKTRGQQVTLSCSPISGHRSVSWYQQTPGQGLQFLFEYFSETQRNKGNFPGRFSGRQFSNSRSEMNVSTLELGDSALYLCASSPPGQGSGNTIYFGEGSWLTVV.

This clone came up a few times. This chain uses TRBV6-5 with TRBJ2-3; 9 nucleotides match TRBD2. CDR1 is MNHEY, CDR2 SVGAGI, per germline. With V trimmed by 6 bases and J by 3 bases, 7 bases remained unmatched. CDR3 length: 15 amino acids. In nucleotides, the CDR3 is TGTGCCAGCAGCCTCGGCGGGGGGGCTACAGATACGCAGTATTTT. Amino acids: CASSLGGGATDTQYF.

The chain recombines TRBV25-1 with TRBJ2-2; 9 bases agree with TRBD1. CDR1 MGHDK and CDR2 SYGVNS come from the germline V gene. V trimming: 6 bases; J trimming: 4 bases; junction bases outside the gene matches: 3. The CDR3 is made up of 14 amino acids. The CDR3 bases are TGTGCCAGCAGCGTACAGGGGGCCACCGGGGAGCTGTTTTTT. As protein: CASSVQGATGELFF.

The V and J genes are TRBV5-4 and TRBJ1-2; no clear D gene. Trimming removed 0 bases from V and 8 bases from J, with 14 bases in between. The CDR3 has 14 residues. Per the germline V gene, CDR1 is SGHNT and CDR2 is YYREEE (reference sequence). CDR3 DNA: TGTGCCAGCAGCTTGGCTACGGGTACGCGAGGCTACACCTTC. It is translated as CASSLATGTRGYTF.

This clone has only a few counts. The rearrangement links TRBV19 to TRBJ1-2, with 7 bases aligning to TRBD1. Looked up from germline, CDR1 is LNHDA and CDR2 is SQIVND (reference sequence). Losses at the gene ends were 5 bases for V and 2 bases for J; bases not matched to a gene: 5. This CDR3 contains 14 residues. The CDR3 region has the DNA TGTGCCAGTAGTTTGATCAGGGGGAACTATGGCTACACCTTC. Translating it yields CASSLIRGNYGYTF.

The chain is built from TRBV27 and TRBJ1-2, with 9 nucleotides matching TRBD1. With V trimmed by 1 base and J by 10 bases, 19 bases remained unmatched. The germline V gene encodes CDR1 MNHEY and CDR2 SMNVEV (reference sequence). The CDR3 is 18 residues long. The CDR3 DNA reads as TGTGCCAGCAGTTTATTGTCATTGGCTTTGGACAGGGGTCATGCCTACACCTTC. Translation gives CASSLLSLALDRGHAYTF.